The rows below give T cell receptor beta chains drawn from one sample of a study of shared clonotypes between healthy human individuals. Here immunoSEQ multiplex PCR was the method, and the copy in TCRdb shows in-frame clones only, minus some. The data contain about a million clones, around 80% of them singletons. Sequenced material: memory CD4+ T cells sorted from blood. These receptors all come from a man aged 18 to 35 in good health. CDR3s include the opening cysteine and the closing phenylalanine or tryptophan. A D gene is named only where the DNA matches it firmly. Clone size, where shown, is once, few, many, or a class for clones that have expanded.

d_call	v_call	clone_size	j_call	cdr3_aa	cdr3_nt
TRBD1	TRBV4-3	-	TRBJ1-4	CASSPGQGNEKLFF	TGCGCCAGCAGCCCTGGACAGGGTAATGAAAAACTGTTTTTT
TRBD2	TRBV5-4	-	TRBJ2-1	CASSLVAGGGNEQFF	TGTGCCAGCAGCTTGGTAGCGGGAGGGGGTAATGAGCAGTTCTTC
-	TRBV5-1	-	TRBJ2-7	CASSPDSPVSYEQYF	TGCGCCAGCAGCCCGGACAGTCCCGTCTCCTACGAGCAGTACTTC
-	TRBV28	-	TRBJ2-5	CASSLSDGQETQYF	TGTGCCAGCAGTTTATCGGACGGACAAGAGACCCAGTACTTC
TRBD2	TRBV4-1	-	TRBJ2-1	CASSQASGSRSYNEQFF	TGCGCCAGCAGCCAAGCTAGCGGGAGTCGGTCCTACAATGAGCAGTTCTTC
TRBD2	TRBV7-6	-	TRBJ2-1	CASSQMGLAGYNEQFF	TGTGCCAGCAGCCAGATGGGACTAGCGGGCTACAATGAGCAGTTCTTC
-	TRBV21-1	-	TRBJ2-7	CASSYRDRAPYEQYF	TGTGCCAGCAGCTACCGGGACAGGGCTCCCTACGAGCAGTACTTC
-	TRBV9	-	TRBJ2-7	CASSVASQGYEQYF	TGTGCCAGCAGCGTAGCATCTCAGGGCTACGAGCAGTACTTC
-	TRBV28	-	TRBJ1-2	CASTNTVRLFYGYTF	TGTGCCAGCACCAACACAGTTAGACTTTTCTATGGCTACACCTTC
-	TRBV28	-	TRBJ2-5	CASSLAGPQRVLGTQYF	TGTGCCAGCAGTTTGGCGGGCCCCCAGCGGGTCCTGGGGACCCAGTACTTC
-	TRBV29-1	many	TRBJ2-5	CSVVLGPGETQYF	TGCAGCGTTGTATTGGGACCCGGAGAGACCCAGTACTTC
-	TRBV27	-	TRBJ2-5	CASSLRVQETQYF	TGTGCCAGCAGTTTGCGGGTACAAGAGACCCAGTACTTC
-	TRBV11-3	many	TRBJ2-3	CASSLDPGTDTQYF	TGTGCCAGCAGCTTAGATCCGGGCACAGATACGCAGTATTTT
-	TRBV19	-	TRBJ1-1	CASSIGQAYTEAFF	TGTGCCAGTAGTATCGGGCAGGCCTACACTGAAGCTTTCTTT
-	TRBV27	-	TRBJ1-1	CASSYQGRIGTEAFF	TGTGCCAGCAGCTACCAGGGGCGGATTGGCACTGAAGCTTTCTTT
TRBD2	TRBV4-3	few	TRBJ2-1	CASSQDVSGRATYNEQFF	TGCGCCAGCAGCCAAGATGTAAGCGGGAGGGCCACCTACAATGAGCAGTTCTTC
-	TRBV5-8	-	TRBJ1-1	CASSLLGGRGITTEAFF	TGTGCCAGCAGCTTGCTGGGGGGCAGGGGTATTACTACTGAAGCTTTCTTT
-	TRBV5-1	-	TRBJ1-2	CASSLVSPQNYGYTF	TGCGCCAGCAGCTTGGTGAGCCCCCAGAACTATGGCTACACCTTC
-	TRBV30	-	TRBJ2-7	CAWGEGLGEQYF	TGTGCCTGGGGAGAAGGGCTCGGCGAGCAGTACTTC
-	TRBV9	-	TRBJ2-1	CASSVGSPNEQFF	TGTGCCAGCAGCGTAGGTTCTCCCAATGAGCAGTTCTTC
-	TRBV5-5	-	TRBJ2-2	CASSLVGTGNTGELFF	TGTGCCAGCAGCTTGGTCGGGACGGGTAACACCGGGGAGCTGTTTTTT
TRBD1	TRBV27	-	TRBJ2-4	CASSPGQGLRPKNIQYF	TGTGCCAGCAGCCCGGGACAGGGTTTAAGGCCCAAAAACATTCAGTACTTC
-	TRBV5-1	once	TRBJ1-2	CASSEDTYGYTF	TGCGCCAGCAGCGAGGACACCTATGGCTACACCTTC
-	TRBV4-1	-	TRBJ2-5	CASSQDTETQYF	TGCGCCAGCAGCCAAGATACAGAGACCCAGTACTTC
-	TRBV6-1	-	TRBJ2-4	CASSEGGELTQYF	TGTGCCAGCAGTGAAGGGGGCGAACTAACTCAGTACTTC
-	TRBV2	many	TRBJ2-3	CASIRDPVTDTQYF	TGTGCCAGCATCCGGGACCCAGTAACAGATACGCAGTATTTT
-	TRBV28	-	TRBJ1-2	CASRLTGHNYGYTF	TGTGCCAGCAGGCTAACGGGACACAACTATGGCTACACCTTC
-	TRBV7-9	-	TRBJ1-4	CASSLVTVDATNEKLFF	TGTGCCAGCAGCTTAGTTACGGTGGACGCAACTAATGAAAAACTGTTTTTT
-	TRBV5-1	-	TRBJ2-4	CASSLGDVNIQYF	TGCGCCAGCAGCTTGGGGGACGTAAACATTCAGTACTTC
-	TRBV5-1	-	TRBJ2-3	CASLRGQSTDTQYF	TGCGCCAGCCTAAGGGGACAATCCACAGATACGCAGTATTTT